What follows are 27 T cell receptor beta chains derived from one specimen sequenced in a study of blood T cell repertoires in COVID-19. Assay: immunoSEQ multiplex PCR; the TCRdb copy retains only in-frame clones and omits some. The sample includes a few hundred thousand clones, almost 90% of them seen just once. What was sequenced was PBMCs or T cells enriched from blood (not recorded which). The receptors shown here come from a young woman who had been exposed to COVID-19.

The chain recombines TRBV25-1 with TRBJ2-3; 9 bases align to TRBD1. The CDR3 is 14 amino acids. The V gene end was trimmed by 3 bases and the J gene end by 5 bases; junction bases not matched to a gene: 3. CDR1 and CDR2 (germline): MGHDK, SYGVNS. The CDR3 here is CASSDWTGVDTQYF. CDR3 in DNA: TGTGCCAGCAGTGATTGGACAGGGGTAGATACGCAGTATTTT.

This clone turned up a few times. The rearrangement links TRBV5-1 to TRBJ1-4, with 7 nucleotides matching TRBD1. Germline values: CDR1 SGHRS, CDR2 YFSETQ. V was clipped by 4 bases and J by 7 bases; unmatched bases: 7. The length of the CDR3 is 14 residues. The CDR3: CASSPGTEGEKLFF. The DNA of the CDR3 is TGCGCCAGCAGCCCGGGGACAGAAGGTGAAAAACTGTTTTTT.

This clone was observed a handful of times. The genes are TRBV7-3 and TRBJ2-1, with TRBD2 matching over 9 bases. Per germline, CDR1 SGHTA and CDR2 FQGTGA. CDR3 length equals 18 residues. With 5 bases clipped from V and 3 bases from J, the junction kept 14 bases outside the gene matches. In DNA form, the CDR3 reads TGTGCCAGCAGCCCCCAATCTGGCGGGAGGGTAGGCTACAATGAGCAGTTCTTC. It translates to CASSPQSGGRVGYNEQFF.

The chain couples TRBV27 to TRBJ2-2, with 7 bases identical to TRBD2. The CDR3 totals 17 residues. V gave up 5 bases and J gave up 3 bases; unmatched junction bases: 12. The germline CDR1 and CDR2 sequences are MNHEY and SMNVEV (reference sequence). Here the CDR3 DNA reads TGTGCCAGCAGTCTCTATGGGCTAGCGGAGTACACCGGGGAGCTGTTTTTT. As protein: CASSLYGLAEYTGELFF.

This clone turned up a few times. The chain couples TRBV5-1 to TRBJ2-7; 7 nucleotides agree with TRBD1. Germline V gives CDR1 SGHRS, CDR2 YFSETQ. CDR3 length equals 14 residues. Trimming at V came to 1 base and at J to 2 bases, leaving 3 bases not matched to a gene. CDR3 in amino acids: CASSLRGQTYEQYF. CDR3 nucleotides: TGCGCCAGCAGCTTGAGGGGACAGACCTACGAGCAGTACTTC.

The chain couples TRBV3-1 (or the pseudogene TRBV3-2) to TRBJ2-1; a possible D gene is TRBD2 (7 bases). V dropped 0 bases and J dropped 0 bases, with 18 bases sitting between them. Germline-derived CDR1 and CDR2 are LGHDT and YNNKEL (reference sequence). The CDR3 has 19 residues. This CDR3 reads CASSQDFLGGGSSYNEQFF. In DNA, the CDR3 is TGTGCCAGCAGCCAAGATTTTTTGGGGGGCGGGAGCTCCTACAATGAGCAGTTCTTC.

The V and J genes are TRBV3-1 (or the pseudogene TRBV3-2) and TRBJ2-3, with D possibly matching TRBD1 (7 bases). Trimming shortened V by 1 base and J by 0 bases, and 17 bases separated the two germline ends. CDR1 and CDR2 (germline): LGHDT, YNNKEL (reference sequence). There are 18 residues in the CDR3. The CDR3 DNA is TGTGCCAGCAGCCAAGGACCGCAGGGGGGCGGGAGCACAGATACGCAGTATTTT. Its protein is CASSQGPQGGGSTDTQYF.

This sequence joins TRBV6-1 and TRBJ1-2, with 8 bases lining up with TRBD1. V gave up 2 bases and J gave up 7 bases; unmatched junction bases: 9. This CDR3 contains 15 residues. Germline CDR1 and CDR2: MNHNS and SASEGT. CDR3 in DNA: TGTGCCAGCAGTGAATGGGCAGGGGGCGCGTCTGGCTACACCTTC. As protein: CASSEWAGGASGYTF.

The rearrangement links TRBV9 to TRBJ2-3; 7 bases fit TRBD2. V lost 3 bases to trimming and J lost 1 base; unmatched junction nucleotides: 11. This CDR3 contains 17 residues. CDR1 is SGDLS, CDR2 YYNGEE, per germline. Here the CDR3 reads CASSDYNGRRGTDTQYF. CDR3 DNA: TGTGCCAGCAGCGACTACAACGGGAGGAGGGGCACAGATACGCAGTATTTT.

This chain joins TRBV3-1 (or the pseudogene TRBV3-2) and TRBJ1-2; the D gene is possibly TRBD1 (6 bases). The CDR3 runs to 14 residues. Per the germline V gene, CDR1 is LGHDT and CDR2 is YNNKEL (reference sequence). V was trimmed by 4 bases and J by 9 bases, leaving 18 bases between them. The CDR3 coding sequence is TGTGCCAGCAGCCTGGACACTCGCCAGGGGAGCTACACCTTC. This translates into CASSLDTRQGSYTF.

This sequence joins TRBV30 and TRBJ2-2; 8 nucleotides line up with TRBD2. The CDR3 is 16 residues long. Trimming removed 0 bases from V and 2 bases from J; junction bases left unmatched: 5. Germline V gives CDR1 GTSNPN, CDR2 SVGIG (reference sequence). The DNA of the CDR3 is TGTGCCTGGAGTGTAAAGGGACTAGAAAACACCGGGGAGCTGTTTTTT. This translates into CAWSVKGLENTGELFF.

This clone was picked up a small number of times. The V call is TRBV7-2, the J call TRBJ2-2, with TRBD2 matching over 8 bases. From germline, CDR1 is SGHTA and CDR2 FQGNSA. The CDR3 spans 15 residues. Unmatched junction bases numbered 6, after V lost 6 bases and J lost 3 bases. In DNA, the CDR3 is TGTGCCAGCAGTGATAGCGGGACTCACACCGGGGAGCTGTTTTTT. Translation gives CASSDSGTHTGELFF.

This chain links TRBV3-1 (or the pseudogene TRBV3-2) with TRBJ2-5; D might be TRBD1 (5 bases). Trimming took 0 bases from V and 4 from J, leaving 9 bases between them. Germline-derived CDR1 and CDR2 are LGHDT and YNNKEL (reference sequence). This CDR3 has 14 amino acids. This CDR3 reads CASSQDLRGETQYF. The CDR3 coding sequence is TGTGCCAGCAGCCAAGATCTAAGGGGAGAGACCCAGTACTTC.

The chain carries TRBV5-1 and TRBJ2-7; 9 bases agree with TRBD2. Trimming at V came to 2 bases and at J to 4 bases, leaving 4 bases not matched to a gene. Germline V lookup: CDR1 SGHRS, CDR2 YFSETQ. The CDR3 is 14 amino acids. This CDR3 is CASSFAAGGYEQYF. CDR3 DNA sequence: TGCGCCAGCAGCTTTGCCGCGGGAGGGTACGAGCAGTACTTC.

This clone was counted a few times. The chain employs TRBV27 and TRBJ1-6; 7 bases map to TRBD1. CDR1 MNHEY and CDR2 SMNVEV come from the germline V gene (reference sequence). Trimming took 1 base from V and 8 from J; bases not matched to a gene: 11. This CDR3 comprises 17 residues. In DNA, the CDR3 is TGTGCCAGCAGTTTATTGGGGACAGCTAAAGGGGATTCACCCCTCCACTTT. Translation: CASSLLGTAKGDSPLHF.

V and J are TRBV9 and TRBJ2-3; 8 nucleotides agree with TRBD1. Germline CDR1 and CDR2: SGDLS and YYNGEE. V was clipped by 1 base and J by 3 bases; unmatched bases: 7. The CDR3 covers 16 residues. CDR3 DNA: TGTGCCAGCAGCGTATCAGGGGGCGCCTGGACAGATACGCAGTATTTT. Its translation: CASSVSGGAWTDTQYF.

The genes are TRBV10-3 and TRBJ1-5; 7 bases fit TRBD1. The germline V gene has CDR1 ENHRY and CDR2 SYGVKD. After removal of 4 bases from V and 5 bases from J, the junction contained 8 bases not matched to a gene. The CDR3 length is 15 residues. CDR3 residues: CAISGGDSRHQPQHF. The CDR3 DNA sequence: TGTGCCATCAGTGGAGGGGACAGCAGACATCAGCCCCAGCATTTT.

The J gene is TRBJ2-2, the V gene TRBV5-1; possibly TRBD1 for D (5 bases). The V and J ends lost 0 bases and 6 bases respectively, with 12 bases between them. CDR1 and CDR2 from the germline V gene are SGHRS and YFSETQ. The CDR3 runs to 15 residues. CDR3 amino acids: CASSLEGQLAGELFF. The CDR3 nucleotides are TGCGCCAGCAGCTTGGAGGGGCAGTTGGCCGGGGAGCTGTTTTTT.

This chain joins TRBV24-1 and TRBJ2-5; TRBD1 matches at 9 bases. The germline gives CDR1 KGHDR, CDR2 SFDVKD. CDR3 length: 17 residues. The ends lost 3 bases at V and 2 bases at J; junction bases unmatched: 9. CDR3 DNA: TGTGCCACCAGTGATCGTAGAGACAGGGGGGGTCAAGAGACCCAGTACTTC. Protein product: CATSDRRDRGGQETQYF.

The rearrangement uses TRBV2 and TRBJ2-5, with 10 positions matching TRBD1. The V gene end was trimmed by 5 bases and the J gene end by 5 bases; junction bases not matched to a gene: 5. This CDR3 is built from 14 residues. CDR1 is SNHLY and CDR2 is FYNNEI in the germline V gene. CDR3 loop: CASSLTGGGETQYF. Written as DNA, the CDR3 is TGTGCCAGCAGTCTGACAGGGGGCGGTGAGACCCAGTACTTC.

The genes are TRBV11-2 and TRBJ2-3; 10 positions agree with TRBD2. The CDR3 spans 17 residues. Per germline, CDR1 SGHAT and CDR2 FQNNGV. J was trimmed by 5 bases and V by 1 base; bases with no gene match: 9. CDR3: CASSLGVVAGGLDTQYF. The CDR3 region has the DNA TGTGCCAGCAGCTTAGGAGTGGTAGCGGGAGGTTTAGATACGCAGTATTTT.

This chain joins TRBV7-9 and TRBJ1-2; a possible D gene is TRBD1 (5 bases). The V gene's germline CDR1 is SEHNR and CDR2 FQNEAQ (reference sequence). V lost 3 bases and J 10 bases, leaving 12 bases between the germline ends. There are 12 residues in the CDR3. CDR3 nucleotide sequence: TGTGCCAGCAGCTTTACAGGTGCGGACTACACCTTC. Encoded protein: CASSFTGADYTF.

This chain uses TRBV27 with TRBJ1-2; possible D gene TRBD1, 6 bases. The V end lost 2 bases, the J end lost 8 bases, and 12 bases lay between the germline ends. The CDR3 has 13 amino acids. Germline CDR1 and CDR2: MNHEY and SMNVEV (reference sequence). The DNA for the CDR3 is TGTGCCAGCAGTTTAACAGGGCCGGAGGGCTACACCTTC. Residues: CASSLTGPEGYTF.

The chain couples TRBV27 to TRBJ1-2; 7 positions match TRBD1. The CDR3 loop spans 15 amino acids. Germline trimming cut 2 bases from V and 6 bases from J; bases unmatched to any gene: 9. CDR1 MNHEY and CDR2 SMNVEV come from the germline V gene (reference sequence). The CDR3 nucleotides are TGTGCCAGCAGTTTAGGCTCGGACAGGTTTGATGGCTACACCTTC. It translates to CASSLGSDRFDGYTF.

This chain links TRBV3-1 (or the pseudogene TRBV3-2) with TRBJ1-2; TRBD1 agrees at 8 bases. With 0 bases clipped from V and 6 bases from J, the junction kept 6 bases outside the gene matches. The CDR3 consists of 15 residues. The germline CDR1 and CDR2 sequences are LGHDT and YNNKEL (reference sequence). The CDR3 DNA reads TGTGCCAGCAGCCAAGATGCAGGGGGCATAGATGGCTACACCTTC. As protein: CASSQDAGGIDGYTF.

CDR3 protein: CASSFSPQETQYF. CDR3 bases: TGTGCCAGCAGCTTTTCTCCTCAAGAGACCCAGTACTTC. V usage is TRBV7-6 and J usage is TRBJ2-5; no clear D gene. The CDR3 sequence is 13 residues long. Deletions cut 3 bases from V and 2 bases from J, with 7 bases between. CDR1 SGHVS and CDR2 FNYEAQ come from the germline V gene.

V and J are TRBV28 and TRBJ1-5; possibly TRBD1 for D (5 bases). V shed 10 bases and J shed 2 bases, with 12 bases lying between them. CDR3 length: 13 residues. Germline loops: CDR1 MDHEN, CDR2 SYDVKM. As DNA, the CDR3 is TGTGCCAACCAGGGAAAAGGCAATCAGCCCCAGCATTTT. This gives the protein CANQGKGNQPQHF.